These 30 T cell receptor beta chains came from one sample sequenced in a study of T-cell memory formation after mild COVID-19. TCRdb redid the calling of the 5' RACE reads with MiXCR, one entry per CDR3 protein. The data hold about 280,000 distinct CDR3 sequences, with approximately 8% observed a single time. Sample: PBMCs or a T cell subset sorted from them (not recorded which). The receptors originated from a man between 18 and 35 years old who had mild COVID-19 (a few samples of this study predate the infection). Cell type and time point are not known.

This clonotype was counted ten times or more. CDR3 in DNA: TGCGCCAGCAGCTCCAACGCTCAGGATACGCAGTATTTT. Translating it yields CASSSNAQDTQYF. The chain employs TRBV5-1 and TRBJ2-3; D is uncertain. Germline assignment: CDR1 SGHRS and CDR2 YFSETQ. There are 13 residues in the CDR3. Trimming removed 3 bases from V and 6 bases from J, with 11 bases in between.

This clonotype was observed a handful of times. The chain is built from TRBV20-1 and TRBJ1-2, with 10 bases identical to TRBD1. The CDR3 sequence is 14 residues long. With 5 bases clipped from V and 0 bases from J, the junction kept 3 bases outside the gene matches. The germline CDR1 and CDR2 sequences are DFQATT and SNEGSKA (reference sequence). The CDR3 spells CSAGQGGANYGYTF. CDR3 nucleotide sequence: TGCAGTGCTGGACAGGGGGGAGCTAACTATGGCTACACCTTC.

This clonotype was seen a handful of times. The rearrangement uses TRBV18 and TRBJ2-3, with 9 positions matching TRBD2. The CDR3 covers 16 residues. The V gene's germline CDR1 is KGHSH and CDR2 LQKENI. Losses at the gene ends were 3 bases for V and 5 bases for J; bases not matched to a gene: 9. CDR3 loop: CASSPRQRGALDTQYF. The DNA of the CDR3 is TGTGCCAGCTCACCCCGCCAGCGGGGGGCCCTAGATACGCAGTATTTT.

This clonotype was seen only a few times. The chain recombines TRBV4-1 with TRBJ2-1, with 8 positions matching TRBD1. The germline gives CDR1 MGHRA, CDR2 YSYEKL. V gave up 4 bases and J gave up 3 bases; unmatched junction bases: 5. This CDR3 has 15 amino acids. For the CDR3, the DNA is TGCGCCAGCAGCCTTTGGACAGGGAGCTACAATGAGCAGTTCTTC. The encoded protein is CASSLWTGSYNEQFF.

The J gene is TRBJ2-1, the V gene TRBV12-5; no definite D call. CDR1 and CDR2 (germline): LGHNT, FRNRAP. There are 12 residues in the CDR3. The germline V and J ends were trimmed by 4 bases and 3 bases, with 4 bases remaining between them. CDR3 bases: TGTGCTAGTGGTTGGGGCTACAATGAGCAGTTCTTC. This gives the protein CASGWGYNEQFF. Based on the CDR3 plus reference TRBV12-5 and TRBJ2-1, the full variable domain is DARVTQTPRHKVTEMGQEVTMRCQPILGHNTVFWYRQTMMQGLELLAYFRNRAPLDDSGMPKDRFSAEMPDATLATLKIQPSEPRDSAVYFCASGWGYNEQFFGPGTRLTVL.

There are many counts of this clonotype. CDR3 nucleotides: TGCGCCAGCAGCCTCCGGTCCGGGGAGCTGTTTTTT. Translation: CASSLRSGELFF. This chain links TRBV5-1 with TRBJ2-2; D unresolved. V lost 4 bases and J 6 bases, leaving 7 bases between the germline ends. There are 12 residues in the CDR3. The germline gives CDR1 SGHRS, CDR2 YFSETQ.

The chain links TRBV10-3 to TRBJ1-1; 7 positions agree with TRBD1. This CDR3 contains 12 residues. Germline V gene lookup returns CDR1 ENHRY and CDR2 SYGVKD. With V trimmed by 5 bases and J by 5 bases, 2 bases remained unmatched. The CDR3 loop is CAISQGGTEAFF. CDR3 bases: TGTGCCATCAGTCAGGGGGGGACTGAAGCTTTCTTT.

The CDR3 bases are TGTGCCAGCAGCAGACCGGGACAGGGGACCTACGAGCAGTACTTC. As protein: CASSRPGQGTYEQYF. The chain is built from TRBV25-1 and TRBJ2-7, with TRBD1 matching 10 bases. Trimming removed 6 bases from V and 2 bases from J; junction bases left unmatched: 7. The germline V gene encodes CDR1 MGHDK and CDR2 SYGVNS. The CDR3 has 15 residues.

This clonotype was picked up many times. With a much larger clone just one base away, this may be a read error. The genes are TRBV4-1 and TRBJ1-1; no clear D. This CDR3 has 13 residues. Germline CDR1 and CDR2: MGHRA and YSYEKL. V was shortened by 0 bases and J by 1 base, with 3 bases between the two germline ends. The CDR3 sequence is CASSQDGNTEAFF. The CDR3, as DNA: TGCGCCAGCAGCCAAGACGGGAACACTGAAGCTTTCTTT.

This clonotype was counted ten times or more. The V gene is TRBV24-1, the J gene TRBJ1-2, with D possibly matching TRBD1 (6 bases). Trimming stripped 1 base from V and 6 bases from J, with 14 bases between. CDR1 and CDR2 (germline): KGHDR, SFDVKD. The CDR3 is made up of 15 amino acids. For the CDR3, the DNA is TGTGCCACCAGTGATTTCGGGGGGGACAAGCATGGCTACACCTTC. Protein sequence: CATSDFGGDKHGYTF.

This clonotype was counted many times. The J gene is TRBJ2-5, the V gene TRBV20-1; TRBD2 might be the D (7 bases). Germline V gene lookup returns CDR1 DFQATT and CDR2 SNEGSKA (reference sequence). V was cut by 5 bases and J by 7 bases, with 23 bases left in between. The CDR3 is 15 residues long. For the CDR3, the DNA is TGCAGTGCTGGGCGTGGGGGGGCCACGTTCGGGACCCAGTACTTC. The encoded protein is CSAGRGGATFGTQYF.

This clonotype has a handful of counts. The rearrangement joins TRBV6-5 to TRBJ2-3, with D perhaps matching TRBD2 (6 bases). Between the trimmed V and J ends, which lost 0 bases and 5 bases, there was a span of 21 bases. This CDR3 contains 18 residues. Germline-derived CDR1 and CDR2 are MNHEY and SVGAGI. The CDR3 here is CASSYSIVGSMGGDTQYF. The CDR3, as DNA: TGTGCCAGCAGTTACTCGATTGTCGGCTCGATGGGGGGAGATACGCAGTATTTT.

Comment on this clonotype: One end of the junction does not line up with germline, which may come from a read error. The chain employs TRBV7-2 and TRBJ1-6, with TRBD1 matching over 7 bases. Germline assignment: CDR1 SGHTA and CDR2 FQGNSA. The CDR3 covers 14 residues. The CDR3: CASSYGTELSHLHF. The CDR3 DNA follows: TGTGCCAGCAGCTACGGGACAGAGCTCTCACACCTCCACTTT.

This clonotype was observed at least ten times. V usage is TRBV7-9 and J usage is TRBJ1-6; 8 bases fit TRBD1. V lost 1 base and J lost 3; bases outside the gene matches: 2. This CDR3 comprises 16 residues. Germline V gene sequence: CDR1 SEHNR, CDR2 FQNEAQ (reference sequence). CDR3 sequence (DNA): TGTGCCAGCAGCTTAGTGGGACAGGTCTATAATTCACCCCTCCACTTT. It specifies CASSLVGQVYNSPLHF.

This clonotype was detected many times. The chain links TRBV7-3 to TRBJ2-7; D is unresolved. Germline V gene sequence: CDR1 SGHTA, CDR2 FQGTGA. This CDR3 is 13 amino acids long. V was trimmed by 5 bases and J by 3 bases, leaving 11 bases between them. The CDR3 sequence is CASSQAGSYEQYF. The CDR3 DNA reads TGTGCCAGCAGCCAGGCTGGCAGCTACGAGCAGTACTTC.

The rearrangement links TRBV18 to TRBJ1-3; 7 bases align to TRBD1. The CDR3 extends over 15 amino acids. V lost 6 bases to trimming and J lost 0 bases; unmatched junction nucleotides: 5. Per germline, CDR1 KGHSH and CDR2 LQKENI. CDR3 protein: CASSRDSLSGNTIYF. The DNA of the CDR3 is TGTGCCAGCTCCCGGGACAGCCTCTCTGGAAACACCATATATTTT.

The CDR3 DNA sequence: TGTGCCAGAAATAGCGGGGGGCCTTACGAGCAGTACTTC. Protein sequence: CARNSGGPYEQYF. This chain joins TRBV2 and TRBJ2-7; 10 nucleotides align to TRBD2. Germline loops: CDR1 SNHLY, CDR2 FYNNEI. V shed 9 bases, J shed 4 bases, and the junction held 6 bases outside the gene matches. The CDR3 consists of 13 residues.

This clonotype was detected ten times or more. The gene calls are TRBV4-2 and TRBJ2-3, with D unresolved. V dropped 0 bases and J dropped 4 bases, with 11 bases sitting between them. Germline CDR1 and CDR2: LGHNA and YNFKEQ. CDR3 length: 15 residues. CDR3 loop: CASSQDASVADTQYF. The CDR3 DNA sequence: TGTGCCAGCAGCCAAGATGCCAGTGTGGCAGATACGCAGTATTTT.

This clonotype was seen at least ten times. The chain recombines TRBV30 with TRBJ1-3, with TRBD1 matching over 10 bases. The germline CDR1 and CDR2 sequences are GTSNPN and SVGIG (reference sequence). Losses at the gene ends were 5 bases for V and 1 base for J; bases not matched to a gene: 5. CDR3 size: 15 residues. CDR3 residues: CAWAGTGESGNTIYF. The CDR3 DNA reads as TGTGCCTGGGCCGGGACAGGGGAATCTGGAAACACCATATATTTT.

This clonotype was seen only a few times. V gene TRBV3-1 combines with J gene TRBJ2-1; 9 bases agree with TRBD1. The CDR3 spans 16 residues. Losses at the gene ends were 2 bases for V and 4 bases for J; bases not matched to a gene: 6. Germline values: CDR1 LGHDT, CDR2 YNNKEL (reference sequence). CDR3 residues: CASSQLRDRAYNEQFF. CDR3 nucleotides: TGTGCCAGCAGCCAACTTAGGGACAGGGCGTACAATGAGCAGTTCTTC.

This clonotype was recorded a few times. The CDR3 region is CASSRQTGSGNTIYF. CDR3 DNA: TGTGCCAGCAGCAGGCAGACAGGCTCAGGAAACACCATATATTTT. The chain carries TRBV7-2 and TRBJ1-3; D might be TRBD1 (6 bases). Germline-derived CDR1 and CDR2 are SGHTA and FQGNSA. Trimming left V 5 bases short and J 4 bases short, with 15 bases between. The CDR3 runs 15 residues.

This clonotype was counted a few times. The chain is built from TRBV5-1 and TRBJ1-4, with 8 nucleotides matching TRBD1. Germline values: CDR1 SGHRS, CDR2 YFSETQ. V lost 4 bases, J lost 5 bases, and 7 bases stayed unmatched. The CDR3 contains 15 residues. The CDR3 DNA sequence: TGCGCCAGCAGCCGGAGTCAGGGGGCAAATGAAAAACTGTTTTTT. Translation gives CASSRSQGANEKLFF.

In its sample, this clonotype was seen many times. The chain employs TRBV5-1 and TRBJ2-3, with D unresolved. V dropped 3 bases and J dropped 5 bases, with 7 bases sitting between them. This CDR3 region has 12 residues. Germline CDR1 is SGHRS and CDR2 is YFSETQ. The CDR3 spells CASSWAEDTQYF. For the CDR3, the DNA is TGCGCCAGCAGCTGGGCGGAAGATACGCAGTATTTT.

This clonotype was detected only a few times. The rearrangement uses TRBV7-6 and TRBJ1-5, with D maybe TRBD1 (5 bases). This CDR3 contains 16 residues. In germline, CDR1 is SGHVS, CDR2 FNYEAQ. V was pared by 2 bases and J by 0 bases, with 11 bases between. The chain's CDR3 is CASSLRGHRSNQPQHF. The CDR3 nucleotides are TGTGCCAGCAGCTTACGCGGACACCGTAGCAATCAGCCCCAGCATTTT. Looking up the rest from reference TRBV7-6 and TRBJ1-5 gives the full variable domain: GAGVSQSPRYKVTKRGQDVALRCDPISGHVSLYWYRQALGQGPEFLTYFNYEAQQDKSGLPNDRFSAERPEGSISTLTIQRTEQRDSAMYRCASSLRGHRSNQPQHFGDGTRLSIL.

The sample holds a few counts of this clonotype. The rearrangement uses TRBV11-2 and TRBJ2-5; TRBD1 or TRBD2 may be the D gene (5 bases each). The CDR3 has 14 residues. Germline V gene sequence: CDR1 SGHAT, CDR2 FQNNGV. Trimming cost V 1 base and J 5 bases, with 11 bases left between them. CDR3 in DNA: TGTGCCAGCAGCTTAGGGGACCGCGGGGAGACCCAGTACTTC. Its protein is CASSLGDRGETQYF.

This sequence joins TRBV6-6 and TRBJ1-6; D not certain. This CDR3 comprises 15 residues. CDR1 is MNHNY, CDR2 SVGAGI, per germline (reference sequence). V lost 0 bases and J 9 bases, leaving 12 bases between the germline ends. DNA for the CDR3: TGTGCCAGCAGTTACTCGGGGTCAGGACTTTCACCCCTCCACTTT. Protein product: CASSYSGSGLSPLHF.

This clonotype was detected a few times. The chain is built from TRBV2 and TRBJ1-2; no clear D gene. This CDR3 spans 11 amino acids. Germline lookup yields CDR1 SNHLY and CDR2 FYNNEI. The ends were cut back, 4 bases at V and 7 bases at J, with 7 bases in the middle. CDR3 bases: TGTGCCAGCAGTGTGGCAGTTGGCTACACCTTC. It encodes CASSVAVGYTF.

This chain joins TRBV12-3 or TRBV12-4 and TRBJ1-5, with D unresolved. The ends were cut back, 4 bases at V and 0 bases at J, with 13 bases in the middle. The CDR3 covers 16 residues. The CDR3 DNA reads TGTGCCAGCAGTTGGGGAGGGCCTCATAGCAATCAGCCCCAGCATTTT. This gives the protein CASSWGGPHSNQPQHF.

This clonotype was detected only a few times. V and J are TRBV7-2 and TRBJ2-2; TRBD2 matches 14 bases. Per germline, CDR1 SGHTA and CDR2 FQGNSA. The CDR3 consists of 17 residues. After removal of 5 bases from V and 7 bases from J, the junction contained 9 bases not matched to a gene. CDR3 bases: TGTGCCAGCAGCAAAGGGACTAGCGGGGGAGGTATCGGGGAGCTGTTTTTT. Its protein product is CASSKGTSGGGIGELFF.

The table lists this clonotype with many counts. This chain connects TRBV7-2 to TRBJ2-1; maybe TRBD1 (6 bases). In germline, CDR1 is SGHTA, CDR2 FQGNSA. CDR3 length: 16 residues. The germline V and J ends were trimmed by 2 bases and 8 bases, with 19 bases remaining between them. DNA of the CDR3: TGTGCCAGCAGCTTAATGGGGGCCCTCCCACGGGATGAGCAGTTCTTC. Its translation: CASSLMGALPRDEQFF.